Listed here are 15 T cell receptor beta chains from one sample, sequenced in a study of T cells in Graves' hyperthyroidism and ophthalmopathy. Amplification targeted TCR beta CDR3 regions from RNA transcripts. The TCR CDR3 first-round RT-PCR relied on the HTBI primer set. Each CDR3 protein gets one entry after TCRdb re-called the multiplex PCR reads with MiXCR. The table includes 20,000 or so distinct CDR3 sequences, about half detected once. The specimen was blood. The source of these receptors is a woman aged 40 to 55 with Graves' hyperthyroidism that later progressed to Graves' ophthalmopathy.

This clonotype is labeled as medium-sized. At one end the junction does not follow the germline gene, possibly because of a read error. This chain joins TRBV7-7 and TRBJ2-5, with D perhaps matching TRBD1 (5 bases). Looked up from germline, CDR1 is SSHAT and CDR2 is FNYEAQ (reference sequence). The CDR3 is 15 residues long. The CDR3, as DNA: TGTGCTAGCAGCTCCGACAGTTCGAAAGGGGAGACCCAGTACTTC. Amino acids: CASSSDSSKGETQYF. Combining the CDR3 with reference TRBV7-7 and TRBJ2-5 gives the whole variable domain GAGVSQSPRYKVTKRGQDVTLRCDPISSHATLYWYQQALGQGPEFLTYFNYEAQPDKSGLPSDRFSAERPEGSISTLTIQRTEQRDSAMYRCASSSDSSKGETQYFGPGTRLLVL.

In this sample, this clonotype is medium-sized. The chain carries TRBV7-8 and TRBJ1-1, with unresolved D. Trimming removed 3 bases from V and 11 bases from J, with 13 bases in between. Germline V gene lookup returns CDR1 SGHVS and CDR2 FQNEAQ. The length of the CDR3 is 12 residues. CDR3 loop: CASSFEVGEAFF. The CDR3 DNA follows: TGTGCCAGCAGCTTTGAAGTCGGGGAGGCTTTCTTT.

The chain links TRBV29-1 to TRBJ1-1; the D is unclear. Germline V CDR1 and CDR2: SQVTM, ANQGSEA. Trimming removed 7 bases from V and 7 bases from J, with 16 bases in between. There are 12 residues in the CDR3. The CDR3 DNA follows: TGCAGCGCCGAACGGCTGTTGCTTGAAGCTTTCTTT. Amino acids: CSAERLLLEAFF.

This sequence joins TRBV9 and TRBJ2-1, with 9 bases that match TRBD1. With V trimmed by 0 bases and J by 6 bases, 4 bases remained unmatched. The CDR3 sequence is 15 residues long. Germline CDR1 and CDR2: SGDLS and YYNGEE. CDR3 nucleotides: TGTGCCAGCAGCGTAGCGGGACAGGGACCCAATGAGCAGTTCTTC. Amino acid sequence: CASSVAGQGPNEQFF.

The rearrangement joins TRBV2 to TRBJ1-1, with TRBD1 as a possible D gene (6 bases). CDR1 is SNHLY, CDR2 FYNNEI, per germline. V was cut by 7 bases and J by 1 base, with 16 bases left in between. This CDR3 has 15 amino acids. In DNA, the CDR3 is TGTGCCAGCAAGGGGAGGGGGGTGGGGAACACTGAAGCTTTCTTT. Amino acids: CASKGRGVGNTEAFF.

This clonotype was seen only a few times. The chain has TRBV7-2 and TRBJ2-1; 7 bases align to TRBD2. The CDR3 has 16 amino acids. Trimming took 2 bases from V and 5 from J; bases not matched to a gene: 9. CDR1 SGHTA and CDR2 FQGNSA come from the germline V gene. The CDR3, as DNA: TGTGCCAGCAGCTTATATGGGTCTAGCGGACACAATGAGCAGTTCTTC. Translation gives CASSLYGSSGHNEQFF.

The chain recombines TRBV29-1 with TRBJ2-2; 7 bases line up with TRBD2. This CDR3 is 14 amino acids long. The germline V gene has CDR1 SQVTM and CDR2 ANQGSEA. J was trimmed by 6 bases and V by 5 bases; bases with no gene match: 9. DNA of the CDR3: TGCAGCGTTTCTAGCGGATTCACGGCCGGGGAGCTGTTTTTT. Translation: CSVSSGFTAGELFF.

This clonotype is medium-sized. The genes are TRBV7-9 and TRBJ2-3; TRBD2 matches 9 bases. The junction had 1 base not matched to a gene; V was cut back by 5 bases and J by 1 base. The germline CDR1 and CDR2 sequences are SEHNR and FQNEAQ (reference sequence). This CDR3 is 14 amino acids long. The CDR3 is CASSRLAGTDTQYF. The DNA for the CDR3 is TGTGCCAGCAGCCGACTAGCGGGCACAGATACGCAGTATTTT.

This clonotype was recorded at least ten times. This chain connects TRBV19 to TRBJ2-5, with D hard to call. V shed 1 base and J shed 5 bases, with 5 bases lying between them. In germline, CDR1 is LNHDA, CDR2 SQIVND (reference sequence). The CDR3 consists of 12 residues. The CDR3 loop reads CASSIGAETQYF. The CDR3 DNA follows: TGTGCCAGTAGTATAGGGGCGGAGACCCAGTACTTC.

This clonotype was seen only once. The conserved closing phenylalanine or tryptophan is absent in this CDR3, likely reflecting a read error. This CDR3 reads CASCLGGKGWDEAFY. DNA of the CDR3: TGCGCCAGCTGCTTGGGGGGCAAAGGGTGGGATGAAGCTTTCTAT. V gene TRBV5-1 combines with J gene TRBJ1-1, with D perhaps matching TRBD1 (6 bases). CDR1 is SGHRS and CDR2 is YFSETQ in the germline V gene. There are 15 residues in the CDR3.

This chain links TRBV5-5 with TRBJ2-1, with 10 bases fitting TRBD2. This CDR3 is built from 15 residues. Losses at the gene ends were 3 bases for V and 6 bases for J; bases not matched to a gene: 6. Per the germline V gene, CDR1 is SGHKS and CDR2 is YYEKEE (reference sequence). The CDR3: CASSSGAGGLNEQFF. In DNA form, the CDR3 reads TGTGCCAGCAGCTCGGGAGCGGGAGGGCTCAATGAGCAGTTCTTC.

This clonotype was counted many times. This rearrangement joins TRBV11-2 to TRBJ2-1; D remains ambiguous. Trimming took 0 bases from V and 2 from J, leaving 11 bases between them. The germline V gene has CDR1 SGHAT and CDR2 FQNNGV. The length of the CDR3 is 16 residues. The DNA for the CDR3 is TGTGCCAGCAGCTTAGATCAAGGGTTCACCTACAATGAGCAGTTCTTC. It translates to CASSLDQGFTYNEQFF.

This clonotype rates as medium-sized (0.01 to 0.1%). V is TRBV7-2 and J is TRBJ2-3; maybe TRBD2 (6 bases). This CDR3 comprises 16 residues. V lost 5 bases to trimming and J lost 1 base, with 16 bases between them. The germline CDR1 and CDR2 sequences are SGHTA and FQGNSA. Here the CDR3 DNA reads TGTGCCAGCAGCACCCAAAGCGGGTCTGGCACAGATACGCAGTATTTT. It translates to CASSTQSGSGTDTQYF. Variable domain in full (rest from reference TRBV7-2 and TRBJ2-3): GAGVSQSPSNKVTEKGKDVELRCDPISGHTALYWYRQSLGQGLEFLIYFQGNSAPDKSGLPSDRFSAERTGGSVSTLTIQRTQQEDSAVYLCASSTQSGSGTDTQYFGPGTRLTVL.

At least ten counts were recorded for this clonotype. One end of the junction does not line up with germline, which may come from a read error. The chain joins TRBV5-1 to TRBJ2-7; 11 positions agree with TRBD1. The CDR3 is 16 amino acids. The germline V gene has CDR1 SGHRS and CDR2 YFSETQ. CDR3 coding DNA: TGCGCCAGCAGCCCCACAGTTGGGACAGGGGGGTACGAGCACTACTTC. It codes for CASSPTVGTGGYEHYF.

V usage is TRBV10-3 and J usage is TRBJ1-2; D is perhaps TRBD1 (6 bases). CDR1 is ENHRY, CDR2 SYGVKD, per germline. There are 16 residues in the CDR3. The V and J ends lost 1 base and 2 bases respectively, with 14 bases between them. DNA for the CDR3: TGTGCCATCAGTGAGTGGACCAAGGGGGGGAACTATGGCTACACCTTC. Amino acid sequence: CAISEWTKGGNYGYTF.